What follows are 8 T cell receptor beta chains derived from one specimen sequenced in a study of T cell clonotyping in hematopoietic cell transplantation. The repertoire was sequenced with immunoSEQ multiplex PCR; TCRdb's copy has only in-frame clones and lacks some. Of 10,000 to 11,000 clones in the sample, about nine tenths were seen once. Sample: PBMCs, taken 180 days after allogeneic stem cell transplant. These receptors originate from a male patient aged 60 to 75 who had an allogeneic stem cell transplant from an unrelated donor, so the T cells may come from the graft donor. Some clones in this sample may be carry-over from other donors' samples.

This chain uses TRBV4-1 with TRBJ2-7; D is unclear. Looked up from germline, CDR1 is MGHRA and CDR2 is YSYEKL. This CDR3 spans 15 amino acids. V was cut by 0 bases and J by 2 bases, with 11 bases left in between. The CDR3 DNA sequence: TGCGCCAGCAGCCAAGAAGATACCCGACCCTACGAGCAGTACTTC. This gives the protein CASSQEDTRPYEQYF.

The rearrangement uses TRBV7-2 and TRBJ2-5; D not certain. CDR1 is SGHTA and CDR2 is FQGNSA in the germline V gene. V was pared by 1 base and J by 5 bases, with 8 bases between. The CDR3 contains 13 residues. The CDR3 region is CASSLEIRETQYF. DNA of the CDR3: TGTGCCAGCAGCTTAGAAATTCGCGAGACCCAGTACTTC.

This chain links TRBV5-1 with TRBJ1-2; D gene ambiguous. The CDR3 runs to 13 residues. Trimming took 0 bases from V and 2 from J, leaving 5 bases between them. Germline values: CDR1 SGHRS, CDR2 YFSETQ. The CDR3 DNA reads TGCGCCAGCAGCTTGGACAGCAACTATGGCTACACCTTC. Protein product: CASSLDSNYGYTF.

CDR3 amino acids: CASSLGDRGPQETQYF. The CDR3 nucleotides are TGTGCCAGCAGCTTAGGAGACAGGGGTCCCCAAGAGACCCAGTACTTC. V is TRBV11-3 and J is TRBJ2-5, with 8 positions matching TRBD1. The ends lost 1 base at V and 1 base at J; junction bases unmatched: 5. The CDR3 sequence is 16 residues long. Per the germline V gene, CDR1 is SGHNT and CDR2 is YENEEA.

CDR3 sequence (DNA): TGTGCCAGCAGCGTCTCAGGACAGAACACTGAAGCTTTCTTT. It is translated as CASSVSGQNTEAFF. The rearrangement joins TRBV9 to TRBJ1-1; perhaps TRBD1 as D (5 bases). Germline V gene sequence: CDR1 SGDLS, CDR2 YYNGEE. Trimming left V 2 bases short and J 1 base short, with 9 bases between. This CDR3 has 14 amino acids.

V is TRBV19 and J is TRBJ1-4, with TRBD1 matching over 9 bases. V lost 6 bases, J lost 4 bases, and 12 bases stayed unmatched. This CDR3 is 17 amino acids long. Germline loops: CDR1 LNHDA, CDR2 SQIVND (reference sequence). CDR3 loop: CASRREGQGTYNEKLFF. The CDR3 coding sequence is TGTGCCAGTAGGCGGGAAGGACAGGGGACGTATAATGAAAAACTGTTTTTT.

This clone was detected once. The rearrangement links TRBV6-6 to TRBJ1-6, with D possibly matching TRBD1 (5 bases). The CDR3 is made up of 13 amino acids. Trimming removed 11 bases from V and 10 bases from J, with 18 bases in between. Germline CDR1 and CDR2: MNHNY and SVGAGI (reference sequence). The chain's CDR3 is CAGGGTRESPLHF. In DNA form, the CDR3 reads TGTGCCGGAGGCGGGACCCGAGAATCACCCCTCCACTTT.

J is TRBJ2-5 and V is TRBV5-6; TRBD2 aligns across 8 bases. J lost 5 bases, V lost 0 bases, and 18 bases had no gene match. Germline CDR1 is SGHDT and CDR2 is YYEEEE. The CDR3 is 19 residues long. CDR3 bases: TGTGCCAGCAGCTTGGAAACTAGCGGCTTTCGATGGGGCATCGAGACCCAGTACTTC. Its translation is CASSLETSGFRWGIETQYF.